The T cell receptor beta chain under discussion was sequenced for a study of OX40 agonist ivuxolimab in advanced cancers. In the study overall: The patients received ivuxolimab by intravenous route every 2 weeks at 0.01 to 10 mg/kg. Eligibility rules accepted prior anti-PD-1, anti-PD-L1 or anti-CTLA-4 therapy, and 30% to 40% had some.

CDR1 is GTSNPN and CDR2 is SVGIG in the germline V gene (reference sequence). With 2 bases clipped from V and 1 base from J, the junction kept 4 bases outside the gene matches. This CDR3 is 14 amino acids long. Peripheral blood came from all dose cohorts at three timepoints. This table comes from immunoSEQ multiplex PCR, and its TCRdb copy is limited to in-frame clones, with some not included. The data contain almost 90,000 clones, under 95% of them singletons. The V gene is TRBV30, the J gene TRBJ1-1; TRBD1 agrees at 7 bases. The sequence came from an adult with an advanced solid tumor such as melanoma, head and neck, liver or kidney cancer. The sample here was CD4+ or CD8+ T cells sorted from blood, taken in a trial of the OX40 agonist ivuxolimab. The CDR3 DNA is TGTGCCTGGAGTTTCCGGGACAGGAACACTGAAGCTTTCTTT. It codes for CAWSFRDRNTEAFF.